This T cell receptor beta chain comes out of a study of blood T cell repertoires in COVID-19. Only in-frame clones appear in the TCRdb table, and some are missing; sequencing was by immunoSEQ multiplex PCR. The sample consists of about 300,000 clones, roughly 90% of them appearing once. V gave up 4 bases and J gave up 6 bases; unmatched junction bases: 9. Germline V gives CDR1 MDHEN, CDR2 SYDVKM. This CDR3 contains 15 residues. This clone was counted once. The rearrangement joins TRBV28 to TRBJ1-1; 9 bases are shared with TRBD1. The receptor was derived from a woman aged 30 to 39 with COVID-19, enrolled during active disease. Sequences were obtained from peripheral blood. The CDR3 protein is CASSSPGQGLPEAFF. The CDR3 nucleotides read TGTGCCAGCAGTTCCCCCGGACAGGGGCTCCCTGAAGCTTTCTTT.